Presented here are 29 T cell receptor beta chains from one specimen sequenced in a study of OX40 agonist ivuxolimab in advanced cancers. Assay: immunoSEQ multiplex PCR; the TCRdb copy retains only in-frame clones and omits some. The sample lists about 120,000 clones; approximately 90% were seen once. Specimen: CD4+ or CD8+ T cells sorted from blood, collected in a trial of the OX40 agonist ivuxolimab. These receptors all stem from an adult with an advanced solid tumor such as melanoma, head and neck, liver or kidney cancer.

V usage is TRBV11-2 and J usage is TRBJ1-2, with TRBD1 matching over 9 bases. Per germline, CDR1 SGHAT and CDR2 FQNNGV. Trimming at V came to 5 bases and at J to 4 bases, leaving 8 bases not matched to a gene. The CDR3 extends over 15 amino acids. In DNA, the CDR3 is TGTGCCAGCAGCAAAACAGGGGGCTCTCGCTATGGCTACACCTTC. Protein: CASSKTGGSRYGYTF.

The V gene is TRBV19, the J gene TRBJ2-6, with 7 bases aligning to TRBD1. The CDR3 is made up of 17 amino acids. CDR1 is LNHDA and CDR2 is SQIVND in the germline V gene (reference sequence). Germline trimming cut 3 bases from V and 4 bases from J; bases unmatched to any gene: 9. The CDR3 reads CASSITITGAGANVLTF. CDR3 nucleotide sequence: TGTGCCAGTAGTATTACAATAACAGGGGCCGGGGCCAACGTCCTGACTTTC. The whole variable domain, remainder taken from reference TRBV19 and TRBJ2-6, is DGGITQSPKYLFRKEGQNVTLSCEQNLNHDAMYWYRQDPGQGLRLIYYSQIVNDFQKGDIAEGYSVSREKKESFPLTVTSAQKNPTAFYLCASSITITGAGANVLTFGAGSRLTVL.

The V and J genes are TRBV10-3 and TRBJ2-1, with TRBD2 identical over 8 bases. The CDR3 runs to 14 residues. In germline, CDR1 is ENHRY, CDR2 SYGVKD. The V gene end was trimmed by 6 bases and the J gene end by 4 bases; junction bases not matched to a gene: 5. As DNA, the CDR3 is TGTGCCATCAGCAAAGCGGGGGAGTACAATGAGCAGTTCTTC. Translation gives CAISKAGEYNEQFF.

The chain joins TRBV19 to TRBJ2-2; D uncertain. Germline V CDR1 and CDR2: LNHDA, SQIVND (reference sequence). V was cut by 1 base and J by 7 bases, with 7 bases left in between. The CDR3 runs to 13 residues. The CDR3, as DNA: TGTGCCAGTAGTATAGGGCAACTCGGGGAGCTGTTTTTT. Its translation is CASSIGQLGELFF.

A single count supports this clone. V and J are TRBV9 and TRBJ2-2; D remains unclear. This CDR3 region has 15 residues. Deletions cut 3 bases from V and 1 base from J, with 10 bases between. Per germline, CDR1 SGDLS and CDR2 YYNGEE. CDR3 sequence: CASSEHDLNTGELFF. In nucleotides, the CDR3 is TGTGCCAGCAGCGAGCACGACTTGAACACCGGGGAGCTGTTTTTT.

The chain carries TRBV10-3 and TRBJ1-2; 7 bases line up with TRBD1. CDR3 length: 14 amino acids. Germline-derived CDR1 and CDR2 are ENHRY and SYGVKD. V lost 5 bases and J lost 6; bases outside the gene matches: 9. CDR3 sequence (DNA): TGTGCCATCAGTTCGACAGGGACGCCAGATGGCTACACCTTC. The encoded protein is CAISSTGTPDGYTF.

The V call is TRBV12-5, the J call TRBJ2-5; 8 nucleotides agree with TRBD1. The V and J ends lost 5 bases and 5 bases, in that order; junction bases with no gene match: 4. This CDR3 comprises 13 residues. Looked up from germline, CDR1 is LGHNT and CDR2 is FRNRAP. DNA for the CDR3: TGTGCTAGTGGTCCGGACAGGGCTGAGACCCAGTACTTC. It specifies CASGPDRAETQYF.

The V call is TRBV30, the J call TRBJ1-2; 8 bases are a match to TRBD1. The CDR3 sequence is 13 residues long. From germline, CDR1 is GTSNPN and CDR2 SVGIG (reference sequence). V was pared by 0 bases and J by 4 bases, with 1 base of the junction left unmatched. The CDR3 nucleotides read TGTGCCTGGAGTGTGGACAGGGCCTATGGCTACACCTTC. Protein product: CAWSVDRAYGYTF. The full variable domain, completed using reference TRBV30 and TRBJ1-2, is SQTIHQWPATLVQPVGSPLSLECTVEGTSNPNLYWYRQAAGRGLQLLFYSVGIGQISSEVPQNLSASRPQDRQFILSSKKLLLSDSGFYLCAWSVDRAYGYTFGSGTRLTVV.

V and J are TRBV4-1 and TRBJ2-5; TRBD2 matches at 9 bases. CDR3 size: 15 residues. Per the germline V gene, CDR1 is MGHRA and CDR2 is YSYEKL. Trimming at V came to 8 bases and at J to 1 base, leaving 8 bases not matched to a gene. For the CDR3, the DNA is TGCGCCAGCCGAAGGCTAGCGGGGCCCCAAGAGACCCAGTACTTC. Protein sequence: CASRRLAGPQETQYF.

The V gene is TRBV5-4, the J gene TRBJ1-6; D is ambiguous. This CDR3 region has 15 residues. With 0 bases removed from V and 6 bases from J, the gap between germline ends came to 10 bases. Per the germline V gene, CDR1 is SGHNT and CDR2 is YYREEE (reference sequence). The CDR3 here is CASSLGSSPNSPLHF. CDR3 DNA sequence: TGTGCCAGCAGCTTGGGGTCCAGCCCTAATTCACCCCTCCACTTT.

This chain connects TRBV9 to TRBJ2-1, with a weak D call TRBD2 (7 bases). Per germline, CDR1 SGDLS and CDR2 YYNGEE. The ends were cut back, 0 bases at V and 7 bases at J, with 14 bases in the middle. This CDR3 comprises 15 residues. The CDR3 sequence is CASSVGGGAQNEQFF. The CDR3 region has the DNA TGTGCCAGCAGCGTAGGTGGGGGGGCGCAAAATGAGCAGTTCTTC.

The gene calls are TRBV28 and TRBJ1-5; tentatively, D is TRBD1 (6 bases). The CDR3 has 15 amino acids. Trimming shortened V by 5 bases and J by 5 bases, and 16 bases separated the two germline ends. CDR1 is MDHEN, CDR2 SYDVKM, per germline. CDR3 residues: CASSGPTGADQPQHF. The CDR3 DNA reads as TGTGCCAGCAGTGGCCCGACAGGCGCTGATCAGCCCCAGCATTTT.

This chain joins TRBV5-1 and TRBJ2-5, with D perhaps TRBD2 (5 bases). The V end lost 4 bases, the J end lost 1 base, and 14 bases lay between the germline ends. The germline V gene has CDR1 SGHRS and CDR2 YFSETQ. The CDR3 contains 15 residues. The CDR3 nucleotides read TGCGCCAGCAGCCTAGGACTCCATCTCCAAGAGACCCAGTACTTC. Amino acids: CASSLGLHLQETQYF.

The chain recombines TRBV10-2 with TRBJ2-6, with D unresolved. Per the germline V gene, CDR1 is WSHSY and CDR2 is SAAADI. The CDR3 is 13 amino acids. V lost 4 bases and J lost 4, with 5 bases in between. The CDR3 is CASSATGANVLTF. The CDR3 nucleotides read TGCGCCAGCAGTGCTACAGGGGCCAACGTCCTGACTTTC.

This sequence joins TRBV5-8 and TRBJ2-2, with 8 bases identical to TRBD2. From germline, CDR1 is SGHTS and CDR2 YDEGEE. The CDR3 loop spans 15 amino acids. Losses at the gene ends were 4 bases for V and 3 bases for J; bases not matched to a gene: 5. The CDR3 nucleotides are TGTGCCAGCAGCCTCGGGGGGGTTCACACCGGGGAGCTGTTTTTT. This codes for CASSLGGVHTGELFF.

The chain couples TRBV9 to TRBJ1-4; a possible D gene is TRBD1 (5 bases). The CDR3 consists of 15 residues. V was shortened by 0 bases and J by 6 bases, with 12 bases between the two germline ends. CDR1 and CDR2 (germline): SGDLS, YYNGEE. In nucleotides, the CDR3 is TGTGCCAGCAGCGTAGACCCCCGGGGCGATGAAAAACTGTTTTTT. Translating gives CASSVDPRGDEKLFF.

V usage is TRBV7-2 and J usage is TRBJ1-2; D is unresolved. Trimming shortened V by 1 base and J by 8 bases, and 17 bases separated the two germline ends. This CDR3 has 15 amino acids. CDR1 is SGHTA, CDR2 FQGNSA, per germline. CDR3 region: CASSLEVHQVEGYTF. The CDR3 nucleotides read TGTGCCAGCAGCTTAGAAGTCCACCAAGTTGAGGGCTACACCTTC.

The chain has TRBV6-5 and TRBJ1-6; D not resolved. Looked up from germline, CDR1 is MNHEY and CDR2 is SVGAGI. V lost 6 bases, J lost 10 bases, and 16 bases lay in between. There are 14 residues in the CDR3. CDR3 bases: TGTGCCAGCAGCAGGACCCAGGTGGGGTCACCCCTCCACTTT. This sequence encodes CASSRTQVGSPLHF.

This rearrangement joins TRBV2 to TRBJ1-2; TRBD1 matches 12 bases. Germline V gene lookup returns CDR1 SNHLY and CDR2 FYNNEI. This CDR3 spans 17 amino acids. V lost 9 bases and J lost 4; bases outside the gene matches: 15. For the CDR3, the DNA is TGTGCCAGATCTACCGGGACAGGGGGCGAGAGGAGCTATGGCTACACCTTC. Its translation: CARSTGTGGERSYGYTF.

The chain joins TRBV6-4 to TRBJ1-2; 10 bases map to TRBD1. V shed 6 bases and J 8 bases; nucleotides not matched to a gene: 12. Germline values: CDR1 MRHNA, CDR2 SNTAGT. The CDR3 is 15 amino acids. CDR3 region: CASRTGTGANEGYTF. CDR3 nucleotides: TGTGCCAGCAGAACCGGGACAGGGGCCAATGAAGGCTACACCTTC.

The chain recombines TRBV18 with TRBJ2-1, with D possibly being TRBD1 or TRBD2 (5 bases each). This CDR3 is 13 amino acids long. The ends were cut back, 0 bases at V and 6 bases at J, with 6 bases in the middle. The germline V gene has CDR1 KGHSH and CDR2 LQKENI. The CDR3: CASSPPGRNEQFF. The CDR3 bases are TGTGCCAGCTCACCACCGGGACGCAATGAGCAGTTCTTC.

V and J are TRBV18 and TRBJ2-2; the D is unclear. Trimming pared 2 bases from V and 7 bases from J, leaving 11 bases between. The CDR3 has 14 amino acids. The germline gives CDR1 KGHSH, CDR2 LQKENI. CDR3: CASSPAVTGGELFF. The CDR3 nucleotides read TGTGCCAGCTCACCAGCCGTGACGGGCGGGGAGCTGTTTTTT.

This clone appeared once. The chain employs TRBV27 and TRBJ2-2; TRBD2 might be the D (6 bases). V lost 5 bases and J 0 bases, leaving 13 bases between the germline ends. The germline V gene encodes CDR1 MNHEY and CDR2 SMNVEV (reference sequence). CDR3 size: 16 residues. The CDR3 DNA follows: TGTGCCAGCAGTCAAGGGAGGCGAACGAACACCGGGGAGCTGTTTTTT. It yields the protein CASSQGRRTNTGELFF.

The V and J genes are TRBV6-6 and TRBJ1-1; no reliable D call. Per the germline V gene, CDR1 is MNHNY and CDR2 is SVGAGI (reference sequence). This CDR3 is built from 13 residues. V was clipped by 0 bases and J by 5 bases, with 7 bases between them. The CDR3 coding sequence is TGTGCCAGCAGTTACTCTCTATGGACTGAAGCTTTCTTT. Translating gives CASSYSLWTEAFF.

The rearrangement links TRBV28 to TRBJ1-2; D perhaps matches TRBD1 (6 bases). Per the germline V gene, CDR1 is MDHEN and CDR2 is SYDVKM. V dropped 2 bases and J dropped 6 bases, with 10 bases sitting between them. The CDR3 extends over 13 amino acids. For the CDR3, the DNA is TGTGCCAGCAGTTTAAGGGGGGGAAATGGCTACACCTTC. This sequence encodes CASSLRGGNGYTF.

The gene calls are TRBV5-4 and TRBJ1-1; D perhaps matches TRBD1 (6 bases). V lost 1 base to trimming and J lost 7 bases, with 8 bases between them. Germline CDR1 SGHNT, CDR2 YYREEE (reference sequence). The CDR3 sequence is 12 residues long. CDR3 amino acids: CASSLRGGEAFF. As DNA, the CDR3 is TGTGCCAGCAGCTTGAGGGGGGGTGAAGCTTTCTTT.

CDR3 in amino acids: CASSPAGTADYEQYF. The CDR3 DNA reads TGTGCCAGCTCACCGGCCGGGACAGCCGATTACGAGCAGTACTTC. This sequence joins TRBV18 and TRBJ2-7; 7 bases align to TRBD1. Germline values: CDR1 KGHSH, CDR2 LQKENI. V trimming: 3 bases; J trimming: 4 bases; junction bases outside the gene matches: 9. The CDR3 loop spans 15 amino acids.

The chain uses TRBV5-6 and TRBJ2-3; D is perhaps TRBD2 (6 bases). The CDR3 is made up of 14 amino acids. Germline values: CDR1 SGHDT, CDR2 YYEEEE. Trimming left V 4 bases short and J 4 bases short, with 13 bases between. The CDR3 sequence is CASSPGTYADTQYF. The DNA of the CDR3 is TGTGCCAGCAGCCCCGGGACTTACGCAGATACGCAGTATTTT. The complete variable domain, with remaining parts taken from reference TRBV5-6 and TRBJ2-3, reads DAGVTQSPTHLIKTRGQQVTLRCSPKSGHDTVSWYQQALGQGPQFIFQYYEEEERQRGNFPDRFSGHQFPNYSSELNVNALLLGDSALYLCASSPGTYADTQYFGPGTRLTVL.

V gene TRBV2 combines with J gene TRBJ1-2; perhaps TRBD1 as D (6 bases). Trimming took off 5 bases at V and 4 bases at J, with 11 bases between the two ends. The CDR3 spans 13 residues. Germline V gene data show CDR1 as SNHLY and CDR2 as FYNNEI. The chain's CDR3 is CASSSGTTYGYTF. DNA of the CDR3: TGTGCCAGCAGTTCCGGGACAACCTATGGCTACACCTTC. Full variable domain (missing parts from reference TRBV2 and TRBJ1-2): EPEVTQTPSHQVTQMGQEVILRCVPISNHLYFYWYRQILGQKVEFLVSFYNNEISEKSEIFDDQFSVERPDGSNFTLKIRSTKLEDSAMYFCASSSGTTYGYTFGSGTRLTVV.